This T cell receptor (beta chain) was documented in a study of T-cell reconstitution after alpha-beta-depleted transplantation in children. Unique molecular identifiers were incorporated into the prepared TCRbeta library. TCRdb recomputed calls from the PCR reads with MiXCR, one row per CDR3 protein. The sample records under 300,000 distinct CDR3 sequences, roughly 11% being singletons. Study observations and caveats: TCRbeta diversity was high at day 60 in some patients (a result of surviving recipient T cells and thymic progenitors). The study reportedly traced alpha-beta T cells about two months after transplant to several hundred expanded graft clones. A year post-transplant, T-cell counts and diversity derived mostly from newly produced T cells.

This clonotype came up many times. As yet, its antigen is unknown. Sample: peripheral blood, taken 180 days after TCRalphabeta/CD19-depleted stem cell transplant. The source of this sequence is a male patient aged 2 to 9 who had a stem cell transplant for chronic granulomatous disease, so the T cells may come from the graft donor.

Here the CDR3 DNA reads TGTGCCAGCTCACCGGCTAAAGCGGGAATATCCTACGAGCAGTACTTC. This encodes CASSPAKAGISYEQYF. The J gene is TRBJ2-7, the V gene TRBV18, with 7 positions matching TRBD2. The germline CDR1 and CDR2 sequences are KGHSH and LQKENI. The CDR3 sequence is 16 residues long. Trimming removed 3 bases from V and 1 base from J; junction bases left unmatched: 9. Combining the CDR3 with reference TRBV18 and TRBJ2-7 gives the whole variable domain NAGVMQNPRHLVRRRGQEARLRCSPMKGHSHVYWYRQLPEEGLKFMVYLQKENIIDESGMPKERFSAEFPKEGPSILRIQQVVRGDSAAYFCASSPAKAGISYEQYFGPGTRLTVT.